A single sample gave rise to the 27 T cell receptor beta chains below, sequenced in a study of blood T cell repertoires in COVID-19. The method was immunoSEQ multiplex PCR; TCRdb's version includes in-frame clones alone and lacks a portion of them. The repertoire has 90,000 to 120,000 clones, under 95% of them found once; the top ten carry approximately 1.2%. Sequenced sample: peripheral blood. Every receptor here comes from a woman in her 30s with acute or convalescent COVID-19.

The chain combines TRBV28 with TRBJ1-1; D is unclear. The germline gives CDR1 MDHEN, CDR2 SYDVKM. The CDR3 contains 13 residues. Trimming stripped 5 bases from V and 11 bases from J, with 18 bases between. The CDR3 spells CASSPGGQSVAFF. The CDR3 nucleotides read TGTGCCAGCAGTCCTGGCGGGCAGTCGGTCGCTTTCTTT.

This chain joins TRBV5-4 and TRBJ1-2; 7 nucleotides agree with TRBD1. With V trimmed by 5 bases and J by 5 bases, 15 bases remained unmatched. The CDR3 contains 16 residues. Germline V lookup: CDR1 SGHNT, CDR2 YYREEE (reference sequence). CDR3 DNA sequence: TGTGCCAGCAGGAAACAAATTCTGGGGGACAGTTATGGCTACACCTTC. Encoded protein: CASRKQILGDSYGYTF.

The chain recombines TRBV5-4 with TRBJ2-5; D might be TRBD1 (7 bases). This CDR3 region has 14 residues. V lost 1 base, J lost 5 bases, and 12 bases lay in between. Germline CDR1 is SGHNT and CDR2 is YYREEE (reference sequence). The CDR3 DNA reads TGTGCCAGCAGCTTGTTCTCAGGGGGGGAGACCCAGTACTTC. Translation gives CASSLFSGGETQYF.

This clone was recorded once. This rearrangement joins TRBV9 to TRBJ2-3, with TRBD2 matching over 8 bases. This CDR3 spans 15 amino acids. With 1 base clipped from V and 4 bases from J, the junction kept 5 bases outside the gene matches. The germline V gene has CDR1 SGDLS and CDR2 YYNGEE. The CDR3 loop is CASSVQRGGSDTQYF. The CDR3 bases are TGTGCCAGCAGCGTACAACGGGGGGGCTCAGATACGCAGTATTTT.

The CDR3 reads CASSLPRSWGGETQYF. CDR3 DNA sequence: TGTGCCAGCAGCTTACCACGGAGTTGGGGGGGAGAGACCCAGTACTTC. V and J are TRBV7-2 and TRBJ2-5, with TRBD2 identical over 7 bases. V trimming: 2 bases; J trimming: 4 bases; junction bases outside the gene matches: 10. CDR3 length: 16 residues. CDR1 and CDR2 (germline): SGHTA, FQGNSA. Drawing the rest from reference TRBV7-2 and TRBJ2-5, the complete variable domain is GAGVSQSPSNKVTEKGKDVELRCDPISGHTALYWYRQSLGQGLEFLIYFQGNSAPDKSGLPSDRFSAERTGGSVSTLTIQRTQQEDSAVYLCASSLPRSWGGETQYFGPGTRLLVL.

This chain connects TRBV15 to TRBJ1-5; 7 positions match TRBD1. The CDR3 covers 12 residues. The trim removed 1 base at V and 10 bases at J, leaving 1 base unmatched. In germline, CDR1 is LNHNV, CDR2 YYDKDF (reference sequence). As DNA, the CDR3 is TGTGCCACCAGCAGAGGGGACAGACCCCAGCATTTT. Protein product: CATSRGDRPQHF.

V gene TRBV12-3 or TRBV12-4 combines with J gene TRBJ1-2; 9 bases are shared with TRBD1. This CDR3 region has 13 residues. The V segment lost 5 bases and the J segment 4 bases; nucleotides outside the gene matches: 2. CDR3 nucleotides: TGTGCCAGCAGTCAACAGGGGGCCTATGGCTACACCTTC. As protein: CASSQQGAYGYTF.

J is TRBJ1-5 and V is TRBV2; D gene unclear. Germline CDR1 SNHLY, CDR2 FYNNEI. Trimming took off 2 bases at V and 1 base at J, with 9 bases between the two ends. This CDR3 is 15 amino acids long. The CDR3 here is CASSETARSNQPQHF. CDR3 coding DNA: TGTGCCAGCAGTGAAACCGCTCGGAGCAATCAGCCCCAGCATTTT.

V and J are TRBV2 and TRBJ1-1; the D gene is possibly TRBD1 (6 bases). Germline loops: CDR1 SNHLY, CDR2 FYNNEI. The CDR3 has 12 residues. V lost 6 bases and J lost 8, with 13 bases in between. The CDR3 DNA is TGTGCCAGCAGGCCGGACAGCAGCGAAGCTTTCTTT. It codes for CASRPDSSEAFF.

V and J are TRBV9 and TRBJ1-3; 7 bases are a match to TRBD1. V lost 0 bases and J lost 4; bases outside the gene matches: 7. The CDR3 covers 16 residues. CDR1 and CDR2 from the germline V gene are SGDLS and YYNGEE. The CDR3 bases are TGTGCCAGCAGCGTAGGCAGGGGGAAAGCGGGAAACACCATATATTTT. Translating it yields CASSVGRGKAGNTIYF.

V is TRBV10-3 and J is TRBJ2-1; 7 nucleotides align to TRBD2. Trimming took 3 bases from V and 0 from J; bases not matched to a gene: 2. The CDR3 sequence is 15 residues long. Germline V gene data show CDR1 as ENHRY and CDR2 as SYGVKD. The CDR3 protein is CAISDGGSSYNEQFF. The CDR3, as DNA: TGTGCCATCAGTGACGGCGGGAGCTCCTACAATGAGCAGTTCTTC.

This clone appeared once. This chain joins TRBV13 and TRBJ1-1; unclear D gene. Trimming cost V 2 bases and J 8 bases, with 9 bases left between them. CDR3 size: 12 residues. Germline loops: CDR1 PRHDT, CDR2 FYEKMQ (reference sequence). The CDR3 is CASSLSLTEAFF. The CDR3 DNA follows: TGTGCCAGCAGCTTATCGTTGACAGAAGCTTTCTTT.

V gene TRBV7-9 combines with J gene TRBJ1-2; D is perhaps TRBD1 (6 bases). Looked up from germline, CDR1 is SEHNR and CDR2 is FQNEAQ (reference sequence). CDR3 length equals 17 residues. With 2 bases removed from V and 1 base from J, the gap between germline ends came to 17 bases. In DNA, the CDR3 is TGTGCCAGCAGCTTACTCTCGGGGGAGGGGGATAACTATGGCTACACCTTC. This encodes CASSLLSGEGDNYGYTF.

This clone was seen just once. This sequence joins TRBV19 and TRBJ2-7, with 9 bases fitting TRBD1. This CDR3 region has 15 residues. The ends lost 3 bases at V and 6 bases at J; junction bases unmatched: 9. Germline loops: CDR1 LNHDA, CDR2 SQIVND (reference sequence). CDR3 nucleotides: TGTGCCAGTAGTATTGCGGGACAGGGTCGGTCCGAGCAGTACTTC. This codes for CASSIAGQGRSEQYF.

The chain combines TRBV7-6 with TRBJ1-5, with D tentatively TRBD1 (5 bases). From germline, CDR1 is SGHVS and CDR2 FNYEAQ. The CDR3 consists of 17 residues. V lost 1 base and J lost 0, with 13 bases in between. Written as DNA, the CDR3 is TGTGCCAGCAGCTTAGGCCCAGGGTTTTCTAGCAATCAGCCCCAGCATTTT. Its protein product is CASSLGPGFSSNQPQHF.

This clone was seen more than once but under ten times. The V gene is TRBV7-8, the J gene TRBJ2-1, with 9 bases lining up with TRBD2. Germline CDR1 is SGHVS and CDR2 is FQNEAQ. The CDR3 loop spans 16 amino acids. V trimming: 0 bases; J trimming: 9 bases; junction bases outside the gene matches: 9. The CDR3 sequence is CASSLALQGTSIEQFF. The CDR3 DNA reads TGTGCCAGCAGCTTAGCCTTACAGGGGACTAGCATTGAGCAGTTCTTC.

The chain is built from TRBV7-2 and TRBJ2-2; possible D gene TRBD1, 6 bases. CDR1 and CDR2 from the germline V gene are SGHTA and FQGNSA. The V end lost 6 bases, the J end lost 0 bases, and 14 bases lay between the germline ends. The CDR3 has 16 residues. The CDR3 sequence: CASSHEGGPNTGELFF. In DNA form, the CDR3 reads TGTGCCAGCAGTCACGAAGGGGGACCGAACACCGGGGAGCTGTTTTTT. The whole variable domain, filled in from reference TRBV7-2 and TRBJ2-2, reads GAGVSQSPSNKVTEKGKDVELRCDPISGHTALYWYRQSLGQGLEFLIYFQGNSAPDKSGLPSDRFSAERTGGSVSTLTIQRTQQEDSAVYLCASSHEGGPNTGELFFGEGSRLTVL.

The count of this clone is one. V and J are TRBV7-2 and TRBJ1-4; 8 nucleotides line up with TRBD1. CDR1 and CDR2 (germline): SGHTA, FQGNSA. This CDR3 comprises 15 residues. V shed 5 bases and J 7 bases; nucleotides not matched to a gene: 9. CDR3 sequence (DNA): TGTGCCAGCAGCCGCAGGGGGCCGACGGGTGAAAAACTGTTTTTT. Translating gives CASSRRGPTGEKLFF.

There are a few counts of this clone. This rearrangement joins TRBV5-6 to TRBJ2-3; 10 bases are a match to TRBD2. Trimming removed 4 bases from V and 5 bases from J; junction bases left unmatched: 13. Germline loops: CDR1 SGHDT, CDR2 YYEEEE. CDR3 size: 17 residues. CDR3 in amino acids: CASSPSPSGGAIDTQYF. The CDR3 region has the DNA TGTGCCAGCAGCCCTTCCCCAAGCGGGGGGGCCATAGATACGCAGTATTTT.

The chain carries TRBV27 and TRBJ2-7; D is uncertain. The CDR3 consists of 13 residues. Germline assignment: CDR1 MNHEY and CDR2 SMNVEV (reference sequence). Trimming removed 5 bases at V and 5 bases at J, with 13 bases between. DNA for the CDR3: TGTGCCAGCAGTAACTATAGGTGGGACGAGCAGTACTTC. This translates into CASSNYRWDEQYF.

V usage is TRBV6-5 and J usage is TRBJ1-1; D may be TRBD1 (6 bases). With 6 bases removed from V and 6 bases from J, the gap between germline ends came to 11 bases. CDR1 and CDR2 from the germline V gene are MNHEY and SVGAGI. The CDR3 is made up of 12 amino acids. The CDR3 DNA is TGTGCCAGCAGACAGGGTCCCGCTGAAGCTTTCTTT. It yields the protein CASRQGPAEAFF.

The chain uses TRBV7-2 and TRBJ1-5; possibly TRBD1 for D (5 bases). The germline V gene encodes CDR1 SGHTA and CDR2 FQGNSA. The CDR3 extends over 15 amino acids. V was clipped by 6 bases and J by 4 bases, with 16 bases between them. CDR3 amino acids: CASRITLGTNQPQHF. The CDR3 DNA is TGTGCCAGCAGGATTACACTGGGGACTAATCAGCCCCAGCATTTT.

The gene calls are TRBV20-1 and TRBJ2-3, with 10 bases fitting TRBD2. CDR1 is DFQATT, CDR2 SNEGSKA, per germline (reference sequence). The CDR3 extends over 17 amino acids. V lost 3 bases, J lost 0 bases, and 9 bases stayed unmatched. The CDR3 region is CSASWWSSGGSTDTQYF. Written as DNA, the CDR3 is TGCAGTGCTAGTTGGTGGTCTAGCGGGGGTAGCACAGATACGCAGTATTTT.

The chain carries TRBV10-3 and TRBJ2-3, with D maybe TRBD1 (6 bases). Germline assignment: CDR1 ENHRY and CDR2 SYGVKD. V lost 9 bases and J lost 2, with 15 bases in between. This CDR3 has 14 amino acids. The CDR3 DNA sequence: TGTGCCATAAAACAGGGTATTAACACAGATACGCAGTATTTT. This codes for CAIKQGINTDTQYF.

The V gene is TRBV7-3, the J gene TRBJ1-1; 7 positions match TRBD1. The V and J ends lost 5 bases and 1 base, in that order; junction bases with no gene match: 4. The CDR3 consists of 14 residues. Germline CDR1 and CDR2: SGHTA and FQGTGA. As DNA, the CDR3 is TGTGCCAGCAGCCCTAGACAGGGGAACACTGAAGCTTTCTTT. Translated, it gives CASSPRQGNTEAFF.

The chain recombines TRBV20-1 with TRBJ1-5, with TRBD1 identical over 8 bases. The germline V gene has CDR1 DFQATT and CDR2 SNEGSKA (reference sequence). J lost 15 bases, V lost 3 bases, and 7 bases had no gene match. The CDR3 loop spans 11 amino acids. This CDR3 is CSASGQGAWHF. Here the CDR3 DNA reads TGCAGTGCTAGTGGGCAGGGGGCCTGGCATTTT.

The CDR3 bases are TGTGCCAGCAGTTCATATGAAAAACTGTTTTTT. Translating it yields CASSSYEKLFF. V gene TRBV12-3 or TRBV12-4 combines with J gene TRBJ1-4; D is unclear. The CDR3 sequence is 11 residues long. V was trimmed by 4 bases and J by 6 bases, leaving 3 bases between them.